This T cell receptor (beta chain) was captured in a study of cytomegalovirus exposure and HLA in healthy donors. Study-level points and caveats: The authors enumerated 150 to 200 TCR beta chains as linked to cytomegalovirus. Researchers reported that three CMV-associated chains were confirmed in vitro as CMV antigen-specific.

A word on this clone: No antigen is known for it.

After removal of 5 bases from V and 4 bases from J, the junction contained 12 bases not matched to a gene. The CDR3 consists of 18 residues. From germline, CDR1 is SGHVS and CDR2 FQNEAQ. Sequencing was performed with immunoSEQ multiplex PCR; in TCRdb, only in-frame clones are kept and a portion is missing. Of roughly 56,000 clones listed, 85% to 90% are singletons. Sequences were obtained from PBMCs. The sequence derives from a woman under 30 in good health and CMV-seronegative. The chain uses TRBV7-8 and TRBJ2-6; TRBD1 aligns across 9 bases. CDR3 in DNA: TGTGCCAGCAGCACAACCGGGACAGGGTATGGAGGGGCCAACGTCCTGACTTTC. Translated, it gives CASSTTGTGYGGANVLTF.